This T cell receptor beta chain was identified during a study of T-cell memory formation after mild COVID-19. Study-level background: In these data, TCR clusters were largely donor specific. General study results and limits: The authors left the SARS-CoV-2 specificity of second-wave clones peaking on day 37 unconfirmed. The appearance of some responding clones in pre-infection memory suggested that cross-reactive memory joined.

The junction had 8 bases not matched to a gene; V was cut back by 0 bases and J by 5 bases. The CDR3 is made up of 16 amino acids. The V gene's germline CDR1 is LGHNA and CDR2 YSLEER. In this sample, this clonotype turned up many times. Its antigen is currently unknown. The TCR alpha and TCR beta cDNA libraries, bearing sample barcodes and UMIs, were generated by 5'RACE using constant-segment primers. TCRdb ran MiXCR on the 5' RACE reads and lists one entry per CDR3 protein. This table holds 210,000 or so distinct CDR3 sequences, about 10% found once. The chain is built from TRBV4-3 and TRBJ2-3, with 7 nucleotides matching TRBD2. The receptor comes from a man between 18 and 29 years old who had mild COVID-19 (a few samples of this study predate the infection). Cell type and time point are not known. Sample: PBMCs or a T cell subset sorted from them (not recorded which). The CDR3 nucleotides are TGCGCCAGCAGCCAAGATCACCGGACTAGGGAAGATACGCAGTATTTT. This encodes CASSQDHRTREDTQYF.